This T cell receptor beta chain was sequenced for a study of T cells after yellow fever vaccination. Overall study: Preparing low-cell-number fractions relied on SMART-Seq v4 Ultra Low Input.

Synthesis of TCR cDNA relied on 5'RACE template switching, which attached a universal primer site and UMIs. From the 5' RACE reads, TCRdb called clonotypes with MiXCR, one entry per CDR3 protein. The table lists some 320,000 distinct CDR3 sequences, around 9.3% of them singletons, with 3% to 4% in the top ten. For this clonotype: Its antigen is as yet unknown.

Study conclusions and caveats: A faster peak, day 5 versus 15, was reached by the weaker secondary response. Within FACS-sorted repertoires, abundant clonotypes contaminating from the bulk population could be present.

This CDR3 has 16 amino acids. Per the germline V gene, CDR1 is MDHEN and CDR2 is SYDVKM. V dropped 4 bases and J dropped 3 bases, with 19 bases sitting between them. The origin of this receptor is a man aged 18 to 35 who received the YFV17D yellow fever vaccine. The chain links TRBV28 to TRBJ2-7, with TRBD2 as a possible D gene (5 bases). The sample here was CD4+ T cells sorted from PBMCs, taken 5 days after the yellow fever booster vaccination. This CDR3 is CASSSGGTKVGYEQYV. The CDR3 nucleotides read TGTGCCAGCAGTTCCGGAGGAACAAAAGTCGGCTACGAGCAGTACGTC.